This paragraph reports one TCR beta chain. Between the trimmed V and J ends, which lost 1 base and 0 bases, there was a span of 9 bases. Germline-derived CDR1 and CDR2 are SGHKS and YYEKEE (reference sequence). The length of the CDR3 is 15 residues. The data stem from a study of blood T cell repertoires in COVID-19. Overall study context: Samples representing acute and convalescent COVID-19 were sourced from the United States, Italy and Spain.

Only in-frame clones appear in the TCRdb table, and some are missing; sequencing was by immunoSEQ multiplex PCR. The table has some 300,000 clones, just under 90% seen once; the top ten hold 2.5% to 3%. Sequenced sample: PBMCs or T cells enriched from blood (not recorded which). This receptor was obtained from a woman aged 50 to 60 who had been exposed to COVID-19. J is TRBJ2-3 and V is TRBV5-5, with D hard to call. The CDR3 DNA is TGTGCCAGCAGCTTGCAGGCTTCGAGCACAGATACGCAGTATTTT. Encoded protein: CASSLQASSTDTQYF.